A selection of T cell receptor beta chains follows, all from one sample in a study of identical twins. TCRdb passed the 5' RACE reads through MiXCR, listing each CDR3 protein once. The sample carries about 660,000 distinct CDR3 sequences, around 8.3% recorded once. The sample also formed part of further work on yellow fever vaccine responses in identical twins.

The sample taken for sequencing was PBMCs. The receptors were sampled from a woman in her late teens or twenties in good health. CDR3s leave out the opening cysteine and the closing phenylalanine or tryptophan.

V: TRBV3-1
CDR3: ASSQLGGAENSPLH

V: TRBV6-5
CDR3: ASSYSGEPSSSYEQY

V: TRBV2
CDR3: ASSEVGMGTEAF

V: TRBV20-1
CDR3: SALSFGLAYNEQF

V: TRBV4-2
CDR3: ASSQERGRSVSSYEQY

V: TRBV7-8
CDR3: ASGRTAADTQY

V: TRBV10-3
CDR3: ATGLTSGGANEQF

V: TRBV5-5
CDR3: ASSLAAWTANYGYT

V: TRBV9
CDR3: ASSPQRTIYEQY

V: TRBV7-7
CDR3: ATRGGGNQPQH

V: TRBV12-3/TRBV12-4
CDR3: ASSFGVAGGPVDTQY

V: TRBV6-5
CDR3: ASRTDSNQPQH

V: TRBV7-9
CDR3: ASSLGTTGGSYNEQF

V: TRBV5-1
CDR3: ASRGEWGSYNEQF